The rows below give T cell receptor beta chains drawn from one sample of a study of regulatory T cells in long-lasting Graves disease. TCRdb called the multiplex PCR reads again in MiXCR, with one record for every CDR3 protein. The repertoire holds around 450,000 distinct CDR3 sequences, with around 15% as singletons. The data were also submitted as part of a second study, on T cells in Graves' hyperthyroidism and ophthalmopathy.

The sequences come from peripheral blood mononuclear cells (PBMCs), collected at new diagnosis, from a patient treated with antithyroid drugs. The receptors were sampled from a man aged 40-55 years with Graves disease. The CDR3 runs from the conserved cysteine through the conserved F or W. Each record gives: clone size, D gene, V gene, J gene, CDR3 protein, CDR3 DNA. A D gene is named only where the DNA matches it firmly. The size entry is marked missing in some rows and otherwise reads once, few, many or a size class.

>.|.|TRBV18|TRBJ2-2
CASSPRSGANTGELFF
TGTGCCAGCTCACCCCGCTCCGGGGCGAACACCGGGGAGCTGTTTTTT
>many|.|TRBV4-1|TRBJ2-3
CASSQVGGATDTQYF
TGCGCCAGCAGCCAAGTTGGGGGCGCGACAGATACGCAGTATTTT
>many|TRBD1|TRBV5-1|TRBJ2-1
CASSTGQGARNEQFF
TGCGCCAGCAGCACCGGACAGGGGGCGCGTAATGAGCAGTTCTTC
>many|TRBD2|TRBV28|TRBJ2-1
CASSSPKTSGLSYNEQFF
TGTGCCAGCAGTTCACCGAAAACTAGCGGGCTCTCCTACAATGAGCAGTTCTTC
>few|.|TRBV20-1|TRBJ1-2
CSPWGARGYTF
TGCAGTCCTTGGGGGGCTAGGGGCTACACCTTC
>many|TRBD2|TRBV30|TRBJ2-1
CAWTPPGLAGNEQFF
TGTGCCTGGACCCCCCCGGGACTAGCGGGCAATGAGCAGTTCTTC
>few|.|TRBV20-1|TRBJ2-1
CSARVRTYNEQFF
TGCAGTGCTAGAGTTCGGACCTACAATGAGCAGTTCTTC
>few|.|TRBV5-1|TRBJ1-6
CASSLGGEPYNSPLHF
TGCGCCAGCAGCTTGGGAGGGGAACCTTATAATTCACCCCTCCACTTT
>few|.|TRBV10-3|TRBJ2-7
CAISGKGGYEQYF
TGTGCCATCAGTGGGAAGGGCGGCTACGAGCAGTACTTC
>.|.|TRBV2|TRBJ1-1
CATRPGRKNTEAFF
TGTGCCACCAGACCGGGACGGAAGAACACTGAAGCTTTCTTT
>many|TRBD1|TRBV7-2|TRBJ1-2
CASSLDRVGGYTF
TGTGCCAGCAGCCTCGACAGGGTCGGCGGCTACACCTTC
>few|TRBD2|TRBV11-2|TRBJ2-5
CASSWGTSGQQETQYF
TGTGCCAGCAGCTGGGGGACTAGCGGGCAACAAGAGACCCAGTACTTC
>many|.|TRBV28|TRBJ1-1
CASSGEPIAFF
TGTGCCAGCAGTGGGGAACCGATCGCTTTCTTT
>few|.|TRBV4-1|TRBJ2-7
CASSQVEGGGEQYF
TGCGCCAGCAGCCAAGTTGAGGGAGGTGGCGAGCAGTACTTC
>once|TRBD2|TRBV29-1|TRBJ2-1
CSGGSGRAYYNEQFF
TGCAGCGGAGGAAGCGGGAGGGCCTACTACAATGAGCAGTTCTTC
>.|.|TRBV19|TRBJ2-1
CASSPSTISYNEQFF
TGTGCCAGTAGTCCTAGTACTATCTCCTACAATGAGCAGTTCTTC
>many|.|TRBV20-1|TRBJ2-3
CSARVGAFTDTQYF
TGCAGTGCTAGAGTAGGCGCTTTCACAGATACGCAGTATTTT
>few|TRBD2|TRBV6-2/TRBV6-3|TRBJ2-7
CASKKLALLPYEQYF
TGTGCCAGCAAAAAACTAGCGCTCCTCCCCTACGAGCAGTACTTC
>.|TRBD1|TRBV16|TRBJ1-5
CASSPQGADQPQHF
TGTGCCAGCAGTCCGCAGGGGGCAGATCAGCCCCAGCATTTT
>many|TRBD1|TRBV2|TRBJ1-3
CASRADRVSGNTIYF
TGTGCCAGCAGAGCGGACAGGGTCTCTGGAAACACCATATATTTT
>many|.|TRBV28|TRBJ2-6
CASSSRGKGANVLTF
TGTGCCAGCAGTTCCAGGGGAAAAGGGGCCAACGTCCTGACTTTC
>few|.|TRBV29-1|TRBJ1-2
CSVDPGYTF
TGCAGCGTTGATCCTGGCTACACCTTC
>.|TRBD1|TRBV6-1|TRBJ1-4
CASSPTGQGQEKLFF
TGTGCCAGCAGTCCCACGGGACAGGGCCAAGAAAAACTGTTTTTT
>.|.|TRBV5-1|TRBJ2-2
CASSLPMEQQNTGELFF
TGCGCCAGCAGCTTACCGATGGAACAACAGAACACCGGGGAGCTGTTTTTT
>few|TRBD2|TRBV10-3|TRBJ2-3
CAIRQLAGPFDTQYF
TGTGCCATCAGACAACTAGCGGGACCCTTCGATACGCAGTATTTT
>.|.|TRBV19|TRBJ2-2
CASRSIVGFPGELFF
TGTGCCAGTAGAAGTATAGTAGGTTTTCCCGGGGAGCTGTTTTTT
>many|TRBD1|TRBV7-9|TRBJ1-5
CASSLLETGGVSNQPQHF
TGTGCCAGCAGCTTACTGGAGACAGGGGGCGTCAGCAATCAGCCCCAGCATTTT
>.|TRBD2|TRBV20-1|TRBJ2-3
CSASIASGRARDTQYF
TGCAGTGCTAGTATCGCTAGCGGGAGGGCCAGGGATACGCAGTATTTT
>.|.|TRBV5-6|TRBJ1-2
CASSLVSAGYGYTF
TGTGCCAGCAGCTTGGTATCAGCCGGATATGGCTACACCTTC
>many|TRBD2|TRBV11-2|TRBJ2-2
CASSRIAGDTGELFF
TGTGCCAGCAGCCGTATAGCGGGAGACACCGGGGAGCTGTTTTTT
>many|.|TRBV9|TRBJ1-5
CASSVEPGVNQPQHF
TGTGCCAGCAGCGTAGAACCGGGTGTCAATCAGCCCCAGCATTTT
>many|.|TRBV27|TRBJ2-5
CASSFGAGVWETQYF
TGTGCCAGCAGTTTTGGGGCCGGAGTTTGGGAGACCCAGTACTTC
>many|.|TRBV6-1|TRBJ2-3
CASSEQNTQYF
TGTGCCAGCAGTGAACAAAATACGCAGTATTTT
>many|.|TRBV28|TRBJ2-5
CASSSPGVAEQETQYF
TGTGCCAGCAGTTCCCCCGGGGTAGCGGAACAAGAGACCCAGTACTTC
>few|TRBD1|TRBV5-1|TRBJ1-5
CASSLGTGGWQPQHF
TGCGCCAGCAGCCTTGGGACAGGGGGTTGGCAGCCCCAGCATTTT
>many|.|TRBV6-1|TRBJ2-2
CASSEARLAVTGELFF
TGTGCCAGCAGTGAAGCGAGGTTAGCGGTCACCGGGGAGCTGTTTTTT
>many|.|TRBV5-1|TRBJ2-1
CASSLAENLYNEREQFF
TGCGCCAGCAGCTTGGCCGAGAATTTATACAATGAGAGGGAGCAGTTCTTC
>many|.|TRBV24-1|TRBJ2-1
CATSAPVTNEQFF
TGTGCCACCAGTGCCCCAGTCACCAATGAGCAGTTCTTC
>many|.|TRBV28|TRBJ2-7
CASSPGGGQAYEQYF
TGTGCCAGCAGTCCAGGAGGCGGGCAGGCATACGAGCAGTACTTC
>many|.|TRBV28|TRBJ2-7
CASRSQAHEQYF
TGTGCCAGCAGGTCCCAGGCCCACGAGCAGTACTTC
>many|.|TRBV5-1|TRBJ2-2
CASSLEFSGELFF
TGCGCCAGCAGCTTGGAGTTTTCCGGGGAGCTGTTTTTT